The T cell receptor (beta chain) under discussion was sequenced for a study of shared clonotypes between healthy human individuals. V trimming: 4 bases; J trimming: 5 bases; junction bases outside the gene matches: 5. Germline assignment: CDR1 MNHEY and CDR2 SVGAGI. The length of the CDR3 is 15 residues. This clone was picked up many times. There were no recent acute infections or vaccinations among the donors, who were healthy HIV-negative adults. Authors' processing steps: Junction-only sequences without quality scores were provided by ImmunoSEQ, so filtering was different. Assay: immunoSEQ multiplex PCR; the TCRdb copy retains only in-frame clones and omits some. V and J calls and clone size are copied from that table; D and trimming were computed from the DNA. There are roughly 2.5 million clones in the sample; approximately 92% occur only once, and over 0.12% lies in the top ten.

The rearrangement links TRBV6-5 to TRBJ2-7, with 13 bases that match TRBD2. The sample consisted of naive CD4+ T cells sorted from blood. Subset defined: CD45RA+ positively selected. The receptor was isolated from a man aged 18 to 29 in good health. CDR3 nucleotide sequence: TGTGCCAGCAGTTCCGGACTAGCGGGAGCCCACGAGCAGTACTTC. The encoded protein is CASSSGLAGAHEQYF.